This T cell receptor (beta chain) was captured by sequencing in a study of blood T cell repertoires in COVID-19. The overall study: Specimens from acute and convalescent COVID-19 originated in the United States, Italy and Spain. The analysed material was cDNA or gDNA that came from T cells, B-cell-depleted T cells, or PBMCs.

Germline CDR1 SGHVS, CDR2 FQNEAQ. Trimming took 1 base from V and 0 from J; bases not matched to a gene: 4. The CDR3 length is 16 residues. The protocol was immunoSEQ multiplex PCR, while the TCRdb copy is restricted to in-frame clones and leaves out a portion. This sample has under 150,000 clones; under 90% occur once, and the top ten carry approximately 2.4%. This clone has just a few counts. The age range of participants was about 18 to 100 years, with residence in approximately 25 US areas. Membership in each cohort depended on participant-reported clinical history. The clonotype originates from a middle-aged man with acute COVID-19. V usage is TRBV7-8 and J usage is TRBJ2-7, with 9 bases matching TRBD1. Sequenced sample: PBMCs or T cells enriched from blood (not recorded which). The CDR3 is CASSLGVGQGSYEQYF. CDR3 coding DNA: TGTGCCAGCAGCTTAGGGGTGGGACAGGGCTCCTACGAGCAGTACTTC.